This is a list of T cell receptor beta chains from one sample in a study of blood T cell repertoires in COVID-19. Generated by immunoSEQ multiplex PCR, the TCRdb table keeps only in-frame clones and is missing some. The sample shows about 110,000 clones, about three quarters of them seen only once. The specimen was peripheral blood. The receptors derive from a man aged 65 to 79 with acute or convalescent COVID-19. CDR3s include the opening cysteine and the closing phenylalanine or tryptophan. Each record gives: clone size, J gene, D gene, V gene, CDR3 DNA, CDR3 protein. D genes are given only for firm matches. Where a row states a size, it is once, few, many or the class of an expanded clone; other rows omit it.

clone_size: NA
j_call: TRBJ1-2
d_call: NA
v_call: TRBV12-3/TRBV12-4
cdr3_nt: TGTGCCAGCAGCCGCGAGACAGACTATGGCTACACCTTC
cdr3_aa: CASSRETDYGYTF

clone_size: NA
j_call: TRBJ2-3
d_call: NA
v_call: TRBV3-1/TRBV3-2
cdr3_nt: TGTGCCAGCAGCCAAACTGTTGATACGCAGTATTTT
cdr3_aa: CASSQTVDTQYF

clone_size: NA
j_call: TRBJ1-5
d_call: TRBD1
v_call: TRBV18
cdr3_nt: TGTGCCAGCTCCCGGGACAGGGGCAATCAGCCCCAGCATTTT
cdr3_aa: CASSRDRGNQPQHF

clone_size: NA
j_call: TRBJ2-7
d_call: NA
v_call: TRBV10-3
cdr3_nt: TGTGCCATCAGTGCAGTCGCCTACGAGCAGTACTTC
cdr3_aa: CAISAVAYEQYF

clone_size: NA
j_call: TRBJ2-7
d_call: NA
v_call: TRBV11-2
cdr3_nt: TGTGCCAGCGCGAACGCCTACGAGCAGTACTTC
cdr3_aa: CASANAYEQYF

clone_size: NA
j_call: TRBJ2-3
d_call: NA
v_call: TRBV4-1
cdr3_nt: TGCGCCAGCAGCCAAGAACAGGGAAGGCTGAGCACAGATACGCAGTATTTT
cdr3_aa: CASSQEQGRLSTDTQYF

clone_size: NA
j_call: TRBJ1-5
d_call: TRBD1
v_call: TRBV20-1
cdr3_nt: TGCAGTGCTAGTAGCACAGGGGAGGAGCCCCAGCATTTT
cdr3_aa: CSASSTGEEPQHF

clone_size: NA
j_call: TRBJ1-5
d_call: TRBD1
v_call: TRBV19
cdr3_nt: TGTGCCAGTAGTATAATCACCACAGGGGAGGAACCCCAGCATTTT
cdr3_aa: CASSIITTGEEPQHF

clone_size: NA
j_call: TRBJ2-3
d_call: TRBD1
v_call: TRBV18
cdr3_nt: TGTGCCAGCTCACCACCTGGGACAGCCAGCACAGATACGCAGTATTTT
cdr3_aa: CASSPPGTASTDTQYF

clone_size: few
j_call: TRBJ1-6
d_call: TRBD1
v_call: TRBV6-5
cdr3_nt: TGTGCCAGCAGTTCACTACAGGGGGCTGGGAATTCACCCCTCCACTTT
cdr3_aa: CASSSLQGAGNSPLHF

clone_size: NA
j_call: TRBJ2-4
d_call: TRBD2
v_call: TRBV10-3
cdr3_nt: TGTGCCACTAGGGAAATAGCGGGGGGGCCCTCCCAGTACTTC
cdr3_aa: CATREIAGGPSQYF

clone_size: NA
j_call: TRBJ2-5
d_call: NA
v_call: TRBV7-9
cdr3_nt: TGTGCCAGCAGCCCTCCCGGACTCTCCCGGGGGACCCAGTACTTC
cdr3_aa: CASSPPGLSRGTQYF

clone_size: NA
j_call: TRBJ2-7
d_call: NA
v_call: TRBV6-5
cdr3_nt: TGTGCCAGCAGTTACGGGGAGAACTCCTACGAGCAGTACTTC
cdr3_aa: CASSYGENSYEQYF

clone_size: NA
j_call: TRBJ1-2
d_call: NA
v_call: TRBV15
cdr3_nt: TGTGCCACCAGCAGAGGCCGGGGCTATGGCTACACCTTC
cdr3_aa: CATSRGRGYGYTF

clone_size: NA
j_call: TRBJ2-7
d_call: NA
v_call: TRBV18
cdr3_nt: TGTGCCAGCTCACCAGCGGAGGGTAGTCGGGACGAGCAGTACTTC
cdr3_aa: CASSPAEGSRDEQYF

clone_size: NA
j_call: TRBJ1-5
d_call: TRBD1
v_call: TRBV6-5
cdr3_nt: TGTGCCAGCAGTTACGGTGGGACAGGGGCTCAGCCCCAGCATTTT
cdr3_aa: CASSYGGTGAQPQHF

clone_size: NA
j_call: TRBJ2-2
d_call: NA
v_call: TRBV11-3
cdr3_nt: TGTGCCAGCAGCCACCGTCAGGGGGGCTCGAACACCGGGGAGCTGTTTTTT
cdr3_aa: CASSHRQGGSNTGELFF

clone_size: NA
j_call: TRBJ2-7
d_call: NA
v_call: TRBV19
cdr3_nt: TGTGCCAGTAGTATAGTAAGGACAGCGGAGGACGAGCAGTACTTC
cdr3_aa: CASSIVRTAEDEQYF

clone_size: NA
j_call: TRBJ2-1
d_call: TRBD2
v_call: TRBV6-5
cdr3_nt: TGTGCCACCCGGCTCGGCGGGGGGGCGAATGAGCAGTTCTTC
cdr3_aa: CATRLGGGANEQFF

clone_size: NA
j_call: TRBJ2-5
d_call: TRBD2
v_call: TRBV2
cdr3_nt: TGTGCCAGCAGTGAAGGAGAGACTAGCGGGGGACGCCAAGAGACCCAGTACTTC
cdr3_aa: CASSEGETSGGRQETQYF

clone_size: once
j_call: TRBJ1-4
d_call: NA
v_call: TRBV4-1
cdr3_nt: TGCGCCAGCAGCCAGGGGCAGACGGGCGGTCATGAAAAACTGTTTTTT
cdr3_aa: CASSQGQTGGHEKLFF

clone_size: NA
j_call: TRBJ1-6
d_call: NA
v_call: TRBV27
cdr3_nt: TGTGCCAGCAGGGTCCTTACAGGATCACCCCTCCACTTT
cdr3_aa: CASRVLTGSPLHF

clone_size: NA
j_call: TRBJ1-2
d_call: TRBD1
v_call: TRBV3-1/TRBV3-2
cdr3_nt: TGTGCCAGCAGCCAAGTCTGGGACAGGGTTAACTATGGCTACACCTTC
cdr3_aa: CASSQVWDRVNYGYTF

clone_size: NA
j_call: TRBJ2-1
d_call: TRBD2
v_call: TRBV9
cdr3_nt: TGTGCCAGCAGCACAGCGGGGAGTGGCAATGAGCAGTTCTTC
cdr3_aa: CASSTAGSGNEQFF

clone_size: NA
j_call: TRBJ1-2
d_call: TRBD1
v_call: TRBV3-1/TRBV3-2
cdr3_nt: TGTGCCAGCAGCCAAGGGGGACAGGGTAAGGGCTACACCTTC
cdr3_aa: CASSQGGQGKGYTF

clone_size: NA
j_call: TRBJ2-1
d_call: TRBD2
v_call: TRBV27
cdr3_nt: TGTGCCAGCAGGGTACTAGCGGACAATTACAATGAGCAGTTCTTC
cdr3_aa: CASRVLADNYNEQFF

clone_size: NA
j_call: TRBJ1-6
d_call: TRBD1
v_call: TRBV4-1
cdr3_nt: TGCGCCAGCAGCCCAGGGGACAGGGTAAATTCACCCCTCCACTTT
cdr3_aa: CASSPGDRVNSPLHF

clone_size: NA
j_call: TRBJ2-3
d_call: TRBD2
v_call: TRBV7-2
cdr3_nt: TGTGCCAGCAGCTCGGGACTAGCGGGGGGCGGTACGCAGTATTTT
cdr3_aa: CASSSGLAGGGTQYF

clone_size: NA
j_call: TRBJ2-1
d_call: NA
v_call: TRBV5-1
cdr3_nt: TGCGCCAGCAGCTTGGTAGCTCCCAATGAGCAGTTCTTC
cdr3_aa: CASSLVAPNEQFF

clone_size: NA
j_call: TRBJ1-4
d_call: TRBD1
v_call: TRBV9
cdr3_nt: TGTGCCAGCAGCGCGGGACAGGGGTTTAATGAAAAACTGTTTTTT
cdr3_aa: CASSAGQGFNEKLFF

clone_size: NA
j_call: TRBJ1-2
d_call: NA
v_call: TRBV5-1
cdr3_nt: TGCGCCAGCAGCTCAGCCCAGGGCTATGGCTACACCTTC
cdr3_aa: CASSSAQGYGYTF

clone_size: few
j_call: TRBJ1-1
d_call: NA
v_call: TRBV7-8
cdr3_nt: TGTGCCAGCAGCCCCAACAGGGTTCTGGCTTTCTTT
cdr3_aa: CASSPNRVLAFF